The 30 T cell receptor beta chains below come from one sample, sequenced in a study of beta chain features in type 1 diabetes. Study findings and constraints: Significant though moderate, a shortening of TCRB CDR3s appeared in all four CD4+ subsets of Type 1 diabetes patients.

Their specific antigens are unknown. Isolated RNA was reverse transcribed in full, so expressed TCRB transcripts were sequenced. The method was immunoSEQ multiplex PCR; TCRdb's version includes in-frame clones alone and lacks a portion of them. Of about 240,000 clones listed, approximately 14% are singletons. Sequenced material: naive CD4+ T cells from blood. Receptors were obtained from a man between 25 and 39 years old with type 1 diabetes.

V and J are TRBV5-1 and TRBJ2-1, with 11 bases fitting TRBD2. Trimming removed 0 bases from V and 9 bases from J; junction bases left unmatched: 5. CDR1 and CDR2 (germline): SGHRS, YFSETQ. The CDR3 is made up of 15 amino acids. DNA for the CDR3: TGCGCCAGCAGCTTGGCCCTAGCGGGGGGAGGTGAGCAGTTCTTC. Its protein is CASSLALAGGGEQFF.

The table lists this clone with a few counts. V gene TRBV5-6 combines with J gene TRBJ2-7, with D possibly TRBD1 on 6 matching bases. In germline, CDR1 is SGHDT, CDR2 YYEEEE. This CDR3 is built from 13 residues. V lost 4 bases and J lost 1, with 9 bases in between. The CDR3 DNA reads as TGTGCCAGCAGCCCCCAGGGGTCCTACGAGCAGTACTTC. It yields the protein CASSPQGSYEQYF.

This clone came up a few times. This sequence joins TRBV27 and TRBJ2-5, with unresolved D. Trimming stripped 8 bases from V and 1 base from J, with 14 bases between. Germline-derived CDR1 and CDR2 are MNHEY and SMNVEV (reference sequence). The CDR3 totals 14 residues. DNA of the CDR3: TGTGCCAGCGGCCGCCCGACAACCCAAGAGACCCAGTACTTC. Translated: CASGRPTTQETQYF.

The chain has TRBV5-1 and TRBJ1-2; TRBD1 agrees at 12 bases. The germline V gene has CDR1 SGHRS and CDR2 YFSETQ. Unmatched junction bases numbered 4, after V lost 0 bases and J lost 4 bases. CDR3 length: 16 residues. In DNA, the CDR3 is TGCGCCAGCAGCTTGGGGGACAGGGGGCCTGGCTATGGCTACACCTTC. Translation: CASSLGDRGPGYGYTF.

This clone was observed a handful of times. This chain uses TRBV11-2 with TRBJ2-5; the match to TRBD2 covers 11 bases. Trimming at V came to 0 bases and at J to 4 bases, leaving 1 base not matched to a gene. From germline, CDR1 is SGHAT and CDR2 FQNNGV. There are 15 residues in the CDR3. CDR3 nucleotides: TGTGCCAGCAGCTTAGATGGGACTAGCGGAGAGACCCAGTACTTC. Residues: CASSLDGTSGETQYF.

As for this clone: Different DNA sequences within this sample yield the same CDR3. This chain uses TRBV18 with TRBJ2-5, with TRBD2 matching 7 bases. The CDR3 runs 14 residues. Trimming cost V 1 base and J 4 bases; bases outside gene matches: 3. CDR1 is KGHSH, CDR2 LQKENI, per germline. DNA for the CDR3: TGTGCCAGCTCACCACTCGCTAGCGGAGAGACCCAGTACTTC. Translation: CASSPLASGETQYF.

The sample holds a few counts of this clone. The V and J genes are TRBV4-1 and TRBJ1-1, with 8 bases that match TRBD1. V lost 2 bases to trimming and J lost 6 bases; unmatched junction nucleotides: 14. The V gene's germline CDR1 is MGHRA and CDR2 YSYEKL. The CDR3 is 17 amino acids. DNA of the CDR3: TGCGCCAGCAGCCAACTCCAGGGGGAGGGCAGGGGGCCTGAAGCTTTCTTT. Translating it yields CASSQLQGEGRGPEAFF.

This clone was recorded a few times. Here the CDR3 DNA reads TGTGCCAGCAGCGCACAGGGGGCGGTTAATTCACCCCTCCACTTT. Translation: CASSAQGAVNSPLHF. The chain employs TRBV11-2 and TRBJ1-6, with 9 bases fitting TRBD1. CDR1 SGHAT and CDR2 FQNNGV come from the germline V gene. The CDR3 spans 15 residues. Unmatched junction bases numbered 5, after V lost 5 bases and J lost 6 bases.

The rearrangement uses TRBV6-5 and TRBJ2-2, with D possibly being TRBD2 (5 bases). V was shortened by 0 bases and J by 3 bases, with 8 bases between the two germline ends. Germline lookup yields CDR1 MNHEY and CDR2 SVGAGI. The CDR3 is made up of 15 amino acids. This CDR3 is CASSYSRRDTGELFF. CDR3 DNA: TGTGCCAGCAGTTACTCGCGGCGGGACACCGGGGAGCTGTTTTTT.

The genes are TRBV28 and TRBJ2-7, with 7 bases aligning to TRBD2. The CDR3 contains 15 residues. Trimming took 7 bases from V and 3 from J; bases not matched to a gene: 12. Looked up from germline, CDR1 is MDHEN and CDR2 is SYDVKM. The CDR3 DNA sequence: TGTGCCAGCAACCCTCCGGGACTACCAATCTACGAGCAGTACTTC. Amino acid sequence: CASNPPGLPIYEQYF.

The V and J genes are TRBV29-1 and TRBJ1-1; TRBD1 matches 7 bases. Germline V CDR1 and CDR2: SQVTM, ANQGSEA. The CDR3 runs to 14 residues. V shed 6 bases, J shed 3 bases, and the junction held 10 bases outside the gene matches. CDR3: CSVARQGLDTEAFF. CDR3 in DNA: TGCAGCGTAGCTCGACAGGGACTGGACACTGAAGCTTTCTTT.

This clone was observed a few times. The chain uses TRBV10-2 and TRBJ2-7; a possible D gene is TRBD1 (5 bases). The ends were cut back, 6 bases at V and 0 bases at J, with 9 bases in the middle. The CDR3 extends over 13 amino acids. Germline V gene lookup returns CDR1 WSHSY and CDR2 SAAADI. CDR3 DNA sequence: TGCGCCAGCAGAGACAGTGCCTCCTACGAGCAGTACTTC. Its translation is CASRDSASYEQYF.

The rearrangement links TRBV7-6 to TRBJ1-5; D is undetermined. Looked up from germline, CDR1 is SGHVS and CDR2 is FNYEAQ. This CDR3 is built from 13 residues. V was shortened by 5 bases and J by 3 bases, with 8 bases between the two germline ends. In DNA form, the CDR3 reads TGTGCCAGCAGCCAAACACCCAATCAGCCCCAGCATTTT. Translating it yields CASSQTPNQPQHF.

V is TRBV4-1 and J is TRBJ1-2, with D tentatively TRBD1 (5 bases). Between the trimmed V and J ends, which lost 1 base and 4 bases, there was a span of 13 bases. The CDR3 totals 15 residues. Germline V gives CDR1 MGHRA, CDR2 YSYEKL. The CDR3 bases are TGCGCCAGCAGCCAAGGACAGACTGGGCTCTATGGCTACACCTTC. Amino acids: CASSQGQTGLYGYTF.

This chain joins TRBV10-2 and TRBJ2-5; the D gene is possibly TRBD1 (6 bases). The germline CDR1 and CDR2 sequences are WSHSY and SAAADI. The CDR3 contains 13 residues. V lost 4 bases and J 4 bases, leaving 10 bases between the germline ends. DNA of the CDR3: TGCGCCAGCAGTGGCCACAGGGTAGAGACCCAGTACTTC. This gives the protein CASSGHRVETQYF.

This rearrangement joins TRBV5-1 to TRBJ2-2; a possible D gene is TRBD2 (6 bases). CDR3 length equals 12 residues. Germline CDR1 is SGHRS and CDR2 is YFSETQ. The V gene lost 4 bases and the J gene lost 6 bases, with 7 bases spanning the gap. The CDR3 sequence: CASSREAGELFF. CDR3 nucleotide sequence: TGCGCCAGCAGCAGGGAGGCCGGGGAGCTGTTTTTT.

This clone has a handful of counts. This chain joins TRBV9 and TRBJ2-6, with 9 bases that match TRBD1. Looked up from germline, CDR1 is SGDLS and CDR2 is YYNGEE. This CDR3 spans 18 amino acids. V was pared by 4 bases and J by 0 bases, with 8 bases of the junction left unmatched. For the CDR3, the DNA is TGTGCCAGCAGCCCCTACGGGACAGGGTTCTCTGGGGCCAACGTCCTGACTTTC. The encoded protein is CASSPYGTGFSGANVLTF.

J is TRBJ2-3 and V is TRBV5-6; TRBD1 matches 8 bases. This CDR3 has 16 amino acids. Germline V gene lookup returns CDR1 SGHDT and CDR2 YYEEEE. Trimming removed 1 base from V and 3 bases from J; junction bases left unmatched: 7. The CDR3 nucleotides read TGTGCCAGCAGCTTGACGACAGGGGCACCGACAGATACGCAGTATTTT. Translating it yields CASSLTTGAPTDTQYF.

This clone has a handful of counts. This chain joins TRBV18 and TRBJ1-4, with 7 bases aligning to TRBD1. Germline assignment: CDR1 KGHSH and CDR2 LQKENI. V shed 4 bases, J shed 3 bases, and the junction held 5 bases outside the gene matches. CDR3 size: 15 residues. The CDR3 loop is CASSLHRGANEKLFF. As DNA, the CDR3 is TGTGCCAGCTCACTACACAGGGGAGCTAATGAAAAACTGTTTTTT.

V gene TRBV19 combines with J gene TRBJ2-5, with 8 bases fitting TRBD2. Germline CDR1 LNHDA, CDR2 SQIVND (reference sequence). J gave up 3 bases and V 6 bases, and 9 bases lay outside the gene matches. The CDR3 totals 15 residues. The CDR3 here is CASRGARAGEETQYF. The CDR3 DNA reads TGTGCCAGTAGGGGGGCGCGAGCGGGAGAAGAGACCCAGTACTTC.

The chain carries TRBV10-3 and TRBJ2-3; 14 nucleotides line up with TRBD2. V was pared by 10 bases and J by 11 bases, with 20 bases of the junction left unmatched. The CDR3 is 17 residues long. Germline CDR1 is ENHRY and CDR2 is SYGVKD. The CDR3 sequence is CATRDVTGTSGGNVQYF. The CDR3, as DNA: TGTGCCACCCGGGACGTAACAGGGACTAGCGGGGGCAACGTGCAGTATTTT.

The V gene is TRBV10-3, the J gene TRBJ2-4; 10 positions match TRBD1. Germline values: CDR1 ENHRY, CDR2 SYGVKD. V shed 0 bases and J 6 bases; nucleotides not matched to a gene: 11. The CDR3 is 18 amino acids. The CDR3 loop is CAISESKLEGQGPNIQYF. The CDR3 region has the DNA TGTGCCATCAGTGAGTCGAAGTTGGAGGGACAGGGGCCAAACATTCAGTACTTC.

The genes are TRBV7-2 and TRBJ2-5; TRBD2 matches at 10 bases. The CDR3 consists of 17 residues. CDR1 SGHTA and CDR2 FQGNSA come from the germline V gene. V dropped 1 base and J dropped 2; count of bases not matched to a gene: 7. The CDR3 sequence is CASSLGFLAGAQETQYF. As DNA, the CDR3 is TGTGCCAGCAGCTTAGGATTCCTAGCGGGGGCACAAGAGACCCAGTACTTC.

This clone has only a few counts. This chain uses TRBV11-2 with TRBJ2-4, with D possibly matching TRBD2 (5 bases). The CDR3 extends over 15 amino acids. Germline values: CDR1 SGHAT, CDR2 FQNNGV. Between the trimmed V and J ends, which lost 4 bases and 1 base, there was a span of 11 bases. The CDR3 DNA sequence: TGTGCCAGCAGCTCGATACGGGGTGCCAAAAACATTCAGTACTTC. Protein: CASSSIRGAKNIQYF. The full variable domain, completed using reference TRBV11-2 and TRBJ2-4, is EAGVAQSPRYKIIEKRQSVAFWCNPISGHATLYWYQQILGQGPKLLIQFQNNGVVDDSQLPKDRFSAERLKGVDSTLKIQPAKLEDSAVYLCASSSIRGAKNIQYFGAGTRLSVL.

The chain employs TRBV28 and TRBJ2-3; TRBD2 might be the D (6 bases). Trimming shortened V by 5 bases and J by 0 bases, and 18 bases separated the two germline ends. The germline V gene encodes CDR1 MDHEN and CDR2 SYDVKM. CDR3 length: 17 residues. The DNA of the CDR3 is TGTGCCAGCAGTCCCCCCCCCGACGGGGGTAGCACAGATACGCAGTATTTT. This sequence encodes CASSPPPDGGSTDTQYF.

The chain employs TRBV5-1 and TRBJ2-2; 9 positions match TRBD1. The trim removed 0 bases at V and 4 bases at J, leaving 7 bases unmatched. The CDR3 has 17 amino acids. Germline V lookup: CDR1 SGHRS, CDR2 YFSETQ. The CDR3 nucleotides are TGCGCCAGCAGCTTGGTTCCGGGACAGGGTTCCACCGGGGAGCTGTTTTTT. Protein sequence: CASSLVPGQGSTGELFF.

In this sample, this clone turned up a few times. The J gene is TRBJ2-3, the V gene TRBV7-6; 9 bases align to TRBD2. The CDR3 runs 14 residues. Germline V gene data show CDR1 as SGHVS and CDR2 as FNYEAQ. With V trimmed by 7 bases and J by 5 bases, 7 bases remained unmatched. The CDR3: CASTRAGGQDTQYF. The DNA of the CDR3 is TGTGCCAGCACTCGAGCGGGGGGCCAAGATACGCAGTATTTT.

The J gene is TRBJ1-2, the V gene TRBV28; D is unresolved. This CDR3 is built from 11 residues. Germline V gives CDR1 MDHEN, CDR2 SYDVKM. V was clipped by 3 bases and J by 8 bases, with 7 bases between them. CDR3 in amino acids: CASSFSWGYTF. The DNA for the CDR3 is TGTGCCAGCAGTTTTAGCTGGGGCTACACCTTC.

In its sample, this clone was seen a few times. The J gene is TRBJ2-3, the V gene TRBV5-4, with 7 bases matching TRBD2. The CDR3 spans 15 residues. CDR1 SGHNT and CDR2 YYREEE come from the germline V gene (reference sequence). V trimming: 4 bases; J trimming: 0 bases; junction bases outside the gene matches: 5. The CDR3 bases are TGTGCCAGCAGCCGGAGCGGGATAAGCACAGATACGCAGTATTTT. Translation: CASSRSGISTDTQYF.

This clone has a handful of counts. The rearrangement uses TRBV25-1 and TRBJ2-1, with 7 bases identical to TRBD2. Unmatched junction bases numbered 4, after V lost 1 base and J lost 7 bases. The CDR3 extends over 14 amino acids. The V gene's germline CDR1 is MGHDK and CDR2 SYGVNS. CDR3 residues: CASSESGGGNEQFF. CDR3 coding DNA: TGTGCCAGCAGTGAATCGGGGGGTGGGAATGAGCAGTTCTTC.